These T cell receptor beta chains were read from a single sample in a study of OX40 agonist ivuxolimab in advanced cancers. Generated by immunoSEQ multiplex PCR, the TCRdb table keeps only in-frame clones and is missing some. The table lists about 70,000 clones, 75% to 85% of them singletons. The sample in question was CD4+ or CD8+ T cells sorted from blood, obtained in a trial of the OX40 agonist ivuxolimab. The source of these receptors is an adult with an advanced solid tumor such as melanoma, head and neck, liver or kidney cancer. The CDR3 runs from the conserved cysteine through the conserved F or W. The D gene is left open where the match is weak. Not all rows give a size; the values are once, few, many and, for expanded clones, a class.

TRBD2	NA	TRBJ2-1	TRBV2	CASSGRRGDYNEQFF	TGTGCCAGCAGTGGGCGGCGGGGGGATTACAATGAGCAGTTCTTC
TRBD2	NA	TRBJ2-3	TRBV7-2	CASSGGAGTDTQYF	TGTGCCAGTAGCGGGGGGGCGGGCACAGATACGCAGTATTTT
NA	NA	TRBJ2-5	TRBV5-4	CASSLAASRATQYF	TGTGCCAGCAGCTTGGCGGCTAGCCGGGCGACCCAGTACTTC
NA	NA	TRBJ1-6	TRBV19	CASRGTASSYNSPLHF	TGTGCCAGTAGGGGGACCGCAAGCTCCTATAATTCACCCCTCCACTTT
TRBD2	NA	TRBJ2-3	TRBV11-3	CASSPQTSGADTQYF	TGTGCCAGCAGCCCGCAGACTAGCGGGGCAGATACGCAGTATTTT
NA	NA	TRBJ1-5	TRBV2	CASSELRNNQPQHF	TGTGCCAGCAGTGAATTACGCAACAATCAGCCCCAGCATTTT
NA	NA	TRBJ2-1	TRBV29-1	CSVESWGDEQFF	TGCAGCGTTGAATCGTGGGGGGATGAGCAGTTCTTC
NA	NA	TRBJ1-2	TRBV15	CATSRDQSLPGPF	TGTGCCACCAGCAGAGATCAAAGCCTCCCAGGACCTTTC
NA	NA	TRBJ1-2	TRBV5-1	CASSSSRDHGYTF	TGCGCCAGCAGCTCTTCCAGGGACCATGGCTACACCTTC
NA	NA	TRBJ2-6	TRBV4-3	CASSQEFIAGANVLTF	TGCGCCAGCAGCCAAGAATTTATTGCTGGGGCCAACGTCCTGACTTTC
NA	NA	TRBJ2-1	TRBV5-1	CASSFWGASEQFF	TGCGCCAGCAGCTTCTGGGGGGCGAGTGAGCAGTTCTTC
NA	few	TRBJ1-1	TRBV6-5	CASSSGVAEAFF	TGTGCCAGCAGTTCTGGGGTGGCTGAAGCTTTCTTT
TRBD2	NA	TRBJ2-1	TRBV5-4	CASSLLGGRGNEQFF	TGTGCCAGCAGCTTGCTCGGCGGGAGAGGTAATGAGCAGTTCTTC
NA	few	TRBJ2-7	TRBV19	CASSRSGDYEQYF	TGTGCCAGTAGCCGTTCGGGGGACTACGAGCAGTACTTC
NA	NA	TRBJ2-1	TRBV20-1	CSAPWLGEQFF	TGCAGTGCTCCGTGGCTGGGGGAGCAGTTCTTC
NA	NA	TRBJ2-1	TRBV7-9	CASSLLNEQFF	TGTGCCAGCAGCTTACTCAATGAGCAGTTCTTC
NA	NA	TRBJ2-1	TRBV5-1	CASSLLQASDNEQFF	TGCGCCAGCAGCTTGTTACAGGCCTCCGACAATGAGCAGTTCTTC
NA	NA	TRBJ1-1	TRBV19	CASSGPGNTEAFF	TGTGCCAGTAGTGGGCCGGGTAACACTGAAGCTTTCTTT
TRBD1	NA	TRBJ1-5	TRBV18	CASSPPIDRAPQHF	TGTGCCAGCTCACCACCGATTGACAGGGCGCCCCAGCATTTT
TRBD2	NA	TRBJ2-7	TRBV2	CAILTGRLGTSGFTYEQYF	TGTGCCATCCTGACGGGTAGACTTGGGACTAGCGGATTTACCTACGAGCAGTACTTC
NA	NA	TRBJ1-1	TRBV7-9	CASSPKLLDTEAFF	TGTGCCAGCAGCCCGAAGTTATTGGACACTGAAGCTTTCTTT
NA	NA	TRBJ1-2	TRBV5-6	CASSSQGDYYGYTF	TGTGCCAGCAGCTCACAGGGTGACTACTATGGCTACACCTTC
NA	few	TRBJ1-1	TRBV5-1	CASSGIGTEAFF	TGCGCCAGCAGCGGCATCGGGACTGAAGCTTTCTTT
NA	NA	TRBJ2-1	TRBV6-5	CASSQTGNSYNEQFF	TGTGCCAGCAGTCAGACTGGTAACTCCTACAATGAGCAGTTCTTC
TRBD1	NA	TRBJ2-1	TRBV2	CASREDRVYEQFF	TGTGCCAGCAGGGAGGACAGGGTGTATGAGCAGTTCTTC
NA	NA	TRBJ1-2	TRBV6-1	CAVLGAGSNYGYTF	TGTGCCGTCCTCGGGGCAGGATCTAACTATGGCTACACCTTC
NA	NA	TRBJ2-7	TRBV11-2	CASSLKGRPYEQYF	TGTGCCAGCAGCTTAAAGGGGCGGCCCTACGAGCAGTACTTC
TRBD2	few	TRBJ2-1	TRBV6-6	CASSYRSGGRNEQFF	TGTGCCAGCAGTTACCGGAGCGGGGGCCGCAATGAGCAGTTCTTC
TRBD1	NA	TRBJ2-1	TRBV5-1	CASRGQGTNEQFF	TGCGCCAGCAGGGGACAGGGGACCAATGAGCAGTTCTTC
TRBD1	NA	TRBJ2-7	TRBV11-2	CASSPIRDRGVQYF	TGTGCCAGCAGTCCCATTAGGGACAGGGGTGTGCAGTACTTC
NA	NA	TRBJ2-7	TRBV30	CAWKKRLSSYEQYF	TGTGCCTGGAAGAAGAGACTATCCTCCTACGAGCAGTACTTC
NA	NA	TRBJ2-7	TRBV4-3	CASSQHAEQYF	TGCGCCAGCAGCCAACATGCTGAGCAGTACTTC
NA	NA	TRBJ1-1	TRBV4-1	CASSPRQSRLNTEAFF	TGCGCCAGCAGCCCCAGACAGTCTCGCTTGAACACTGAAGCTTTCTTT
NA	NA	TRBJ2-7	TRBV5-4	CASSLLDKWDEQYF	TGTGCCAGCAGCTTACTGGACAAGTGGGACGAGCAGTACTTC
NA	NA	TRBJ2-1	TRBV4-1	CASSPTPYNEQFF	TGCGCCAGCAGCCCCACCCCATACAATGAGCAGTTCTTC
NA	once	TRBJ1-1	TRBV27	CATGNGGFTEAFF	TGTGCCACCGGTAACGGAGGGTTCACTGAAGCTTTCTTT
NA	NA	TRBJ2-1	TRBV4-3	CASSQEPGVSSYNEQFF	TGCGCCAGCAGCCAAGAGCCAGGGGTAAGCTCCTACAATGAGCAGTTCTTC
NA	few	TRBJ1-1	TRBV2	CASSQSETEAFF	TGTGCCAGCAGTCAAAGTGAGACTGAAGCTTTCTTT
TRBD1	NA	TRBJ1-4	TRBV30	CAWSVMGQGNEKLFF	TGTGCCTGGAGTGTAATGGGACAGGGTAATGAAAAACTGTTTTTT
TRBD1	once	TRBJ2-7	TRBV5-8	CASSEGDRAHWEQYF	TGTGCCAGCAGTGAGGGGGACAGGGCCCACTGGGAGCAGTACTTC
TRBD2	once	TRBJ2-3	TRBV5-1	CASSSQLAGGTDTQYF	TGCGCCAGCAGCTCTCAACTAGCGGGAGGCACAGATACGCAGTATTTT
NA	NA	TRBJ2-7	TRBV28	CASSLYMSGRLAYEQYF	TGTGCCAGCAGTTTATACATGTCCGGGAGACTCGCCTACGAGCAGTACTTC
NA	NA	TRBJ2-5	TRBV6-5	CASGRGSQETQYF	TGTGCCAGCGGAAGGGGAAGCCAAGAGACCCAGTACTTC
NA	NA	TRBJ1-5	TRBV30	CAWSVRQTNQPQHF	TGTGCCTGGAGTGTCCGACAGACTAATCAGCCCCAGCATTTT
NA	once	TRBJ2-1	TRBV6-5	CASSPRGASYNEQFF	TGTGCCAGCAGCCCCAGGGGGGCATCCTACAATGAGCAGTTCTTC
TRBD2	NA	TRBJ2-1	TRBV5-1	CASSGRLAGGPRYNEQFF	TGCGCCAGCAGCGGACGACTAGCGGGGGGGCCGCGGTACAATGAGCAGTTCTTC
NA	few	TRBJ1-5	TRBV30	CAWSQQGDQPQHF	TGTGCCTGGAGTCAACAGGGAGATCAGCCCCAGCATTTT
NA	NA	TRBJ2-3	TRBV7-2	CASSFWTDTQYF	TGTGCCAGCAGCTTTTGGACAGATACGCAGTATTTT
NA	NA	TRBJ1-1	TRBV10-1	CAIFRTVNTEAFF	TGCGCCATTTTTAGGACGGTGAACACTGAAGCTTTCTTT
NA	NA	TRBJ1-2	TRBV30	CAWSPRGSTLLF	TGTGCCTGGAGTCCGCGGGGTTCGACCCTCCTCTTC
NA	few	TRBJ2-7	TRBV23-1	CASITNRDNYEQYF	TGCGCCAGCATCACCAACCGGGACAACTACGAGCAGTACTTC
TRBD1	NA	TRBJ1-2	TRBV19	CASSKQGGYGYTF	TGTGCCAGTAGTAAACAGGGGGGCTATGGCTACACCTTC
NA	NA	TRBJ1-1	TRBV6-6	CASSGSYPRGNAEAFF	TGTGCCAGCAGTGGGAGTTACCCTCGCGGGAACGCTGAAGCTTTCTTT
NA	NA	TRBJ2-3	TRBV7-8	CASRKETWGSTDTQYF	TGTGCCAGCAGAAAGGAGACCTGGGGGAGCACAGATACGCAGTATTTT
NA	NA	TRBJ2-6	TRBV11-2	CASSRFTGANVLTF	TGTGCCAGCAGCCGATTTACGGGGGCCAACGTCCTGACTTTC
NA	NA	TRBJ1-4	TRBV6-1	CATGDEKLFF	TGTGCCACAGGGGATGAAAAACTGTTTTTT
NA	few	TRBJ1-5	TRBV6-6	CASQDYSNQPQHF	TGTGCCAGCCAGGATTATAGCAATCAGCCCCAGCATTTT
TRBD1	NA	TRBJ1-3	TRBV4-1	CASSRARDRGNTIYF	TGCGCCAGCAGCCGAGCTAGGGACAGAGGAAACACCATATATTTT
NA	NA	TRBJ1-5	TRBV7-2	CASSLYATGSNQPQHF	TGTGCCAGCAGCTTATATGCTACAGGAAGCAATCAGCCCCAGCATTTT